This T cell receptor (beta chain) was sequenced in a study of blood T cell repertoires in COVID-19. At the level of the study: Some COVID-19 samples were acute and others convalescent; all came from the United States, Italy and Spain.

Per the original data handling: Reference gene primer amplification in the assay estimated nucleated cell counts. Sequencing used immunoSEQ multiplex PCR; TCRdb keeps in-frame clones, though not all of them. V, J and clone size are those of that table, while D and trimming were read from the DNA. The data show about 130,000 clones, with approximately 80% seen just once and around 2.7% held by the top ten. Trimming cost V 4 bases and J 7 bases, with 17 bases left between them. The CDR3 has 16 amino acids. Germline CDR1 and CDR2: SGHTA and FQGNSA. The chain uses TRBV7-2 and TRBJ1-6; D is perhaps TRBD1 (6 bases). Sequenced material: peripheral blood. The sequence derives from a woman aged 80 or over with acute or convalescent COVID-19. CDR3 sequence reads: CASSSPSGGRNSPLHF. The CDR3, as DNA: TGTGCCAGCAGCTCTCCCTCGGGGGGCAGGAATTCACCCCTCCACTTT.